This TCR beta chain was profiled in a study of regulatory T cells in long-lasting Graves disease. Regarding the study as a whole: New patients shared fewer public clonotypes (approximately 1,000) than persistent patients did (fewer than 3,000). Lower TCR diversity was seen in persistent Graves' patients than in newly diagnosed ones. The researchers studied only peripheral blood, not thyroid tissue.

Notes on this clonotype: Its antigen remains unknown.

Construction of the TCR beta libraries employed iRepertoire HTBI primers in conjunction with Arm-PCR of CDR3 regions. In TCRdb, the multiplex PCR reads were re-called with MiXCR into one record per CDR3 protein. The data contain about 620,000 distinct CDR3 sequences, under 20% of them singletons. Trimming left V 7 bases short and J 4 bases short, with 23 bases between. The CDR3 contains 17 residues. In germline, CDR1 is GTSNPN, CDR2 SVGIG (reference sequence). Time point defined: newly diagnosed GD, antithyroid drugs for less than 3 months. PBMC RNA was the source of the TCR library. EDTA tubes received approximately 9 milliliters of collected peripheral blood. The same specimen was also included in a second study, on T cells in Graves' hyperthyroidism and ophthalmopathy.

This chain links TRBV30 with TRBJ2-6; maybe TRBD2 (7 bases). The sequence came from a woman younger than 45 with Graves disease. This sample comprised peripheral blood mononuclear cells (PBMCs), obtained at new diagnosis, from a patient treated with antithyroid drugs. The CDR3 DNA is TGTGCCTCCTCGAGTAGGGGGAGGGGTGTAGGGGCCAACGTCCTGACTTTC. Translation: CASSSRGRGVGANVLTF.